This is a list of T cell receptor beta chains from one sample in a study of cytomegalovirus exposure and HLA in healthy donors. Clones were read by immunoSEQ multiplex PCR, and TCRdb kept only the in-frame ones, dropping some. Seen here are about 86,000 clones, just over 70% observed once, and the top ten hold around 8.4%. The sequencing sample was made of PBMCs. All receptors come from a man aged 55 to 70 in good health and CMV-seronegative. The conserved cysteine and the conserved F or W are not part of the CDR3 here. Fields, in order: V gene, CDR3 protein.

>TRBV29-1
SVGGYEQY
>TRBV5-4
ASRLNLVGQTQY
>TRBV7-2
ASSLSGGAYNEQF
>TRBV6-4
ASSDSEVADTQY
>TRBV7-6
ASSLDSSGANVLT
>TRBV18
ASSPGTNNEQF
>TRBV10-3
ATHEVLDQETQY
>TRBV2
ASRTEEQPQH
>TRBV5-1
ASSSGLAGGSGELF
>TRBV5-6
ASSLTGQDSNQPQH
>TRBV7-8
ASSPLAGTYSYNEQF
>TRBV29-1
SVGARVVGANVLT
>TRBV5-6
ASSLVPSGRAGETQY
>TRBV28
ASLGTSAYNEQF
>TRBV5-1
ASSLLGGETQY
>TRBV6-5
ASSSTAAGGQETQY
>TRBV5-3
ARSLGRGQNSYEQY
>TRBV9
ASSLETGSIKTEAF
>TRBV28
ASRYGGGANQPQH
>TRBV5-1
ASSQGGVRETQY
>TRBV11-2
ASSLGAGLNTEAF
>TRBV7-9
SSSRGTDTQY
>TRBV11-2
ASAANRVGSPLH
>TRBV30
ALLEGANTEAF
>TRBV9
ASSPRTSGMDTQY
>TRBV27
ASSLGTGDQPQH
>TRBV6-1
ASSEGGLAGTHYNEQF
>TRBV6-5
ASRQQGIDEQF
>TRBV5-1
ASSRTPGGLTDTQY
>TRBV11-2
ASSATSGSYEQY
>TRBV5-5
ASNLNPGGLQETQY
>TRBV15
ATSSRTGGRETQY
>TRBV28
ASSDITYTEAF
>TRBV7-2
ASMRVEGRIDTQY
>TRBV7-2
ASTTNGGATGELF
>TRBV5-6
ASSLPRDVNTEAF
>TRBV30
AWSVRGTEAF
>TRBV5-1
ASSLVWVGGYEQY
>TRBV5-4
ASSPLGDRVFYEQY
>TRBV5-4
ASSSPPGEVNIQY
>TRBV7-7
ASSNRVNTGELF
>TRBV30
AFGQDLISYNSPLH
>TRBV7-9
ASSVDRAEAF
>TRBV5-6
ASSLVVTQLYSYNEQF
>TRBV10-2
ASSEIGRGEVEAF
>TRBV19
ASSIPGTGSEKLF
>TRBV30
AWSADLRDTGELF
>TRBV11-2
ASSLDRGGHYEQY
>TRBV10-3
AISGQGANGQPQH
>TRBV5-1
ASSLAGANVLT